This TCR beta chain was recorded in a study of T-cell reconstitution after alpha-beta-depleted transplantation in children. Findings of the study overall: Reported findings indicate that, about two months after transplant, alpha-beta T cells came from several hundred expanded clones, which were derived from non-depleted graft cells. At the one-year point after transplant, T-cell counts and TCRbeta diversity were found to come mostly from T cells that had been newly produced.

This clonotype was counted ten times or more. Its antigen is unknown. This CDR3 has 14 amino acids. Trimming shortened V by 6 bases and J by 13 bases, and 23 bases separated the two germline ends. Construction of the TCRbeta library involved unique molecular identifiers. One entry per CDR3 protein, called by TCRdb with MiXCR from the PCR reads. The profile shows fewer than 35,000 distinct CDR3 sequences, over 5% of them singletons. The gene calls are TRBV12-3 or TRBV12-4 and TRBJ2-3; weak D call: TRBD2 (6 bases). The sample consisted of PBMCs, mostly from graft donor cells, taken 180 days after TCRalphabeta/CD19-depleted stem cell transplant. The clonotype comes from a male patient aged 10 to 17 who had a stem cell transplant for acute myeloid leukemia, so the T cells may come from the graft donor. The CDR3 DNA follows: TGTGCCAGCAGACCCTCCTCGGGGACTCCCTCCAAGTATTTT. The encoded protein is CASRPSSGTPSKYF.